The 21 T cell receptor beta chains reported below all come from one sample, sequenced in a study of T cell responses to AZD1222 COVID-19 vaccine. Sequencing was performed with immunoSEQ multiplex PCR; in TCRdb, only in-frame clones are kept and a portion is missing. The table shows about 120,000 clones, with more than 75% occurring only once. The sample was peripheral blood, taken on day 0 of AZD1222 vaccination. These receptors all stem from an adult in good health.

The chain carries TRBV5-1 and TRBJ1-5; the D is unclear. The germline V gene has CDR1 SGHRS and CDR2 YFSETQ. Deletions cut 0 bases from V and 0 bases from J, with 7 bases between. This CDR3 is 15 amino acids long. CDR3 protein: CASSLGQYSNQPQHF. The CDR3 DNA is TGCGCCAGCAGCTTGGGTCAGTATAGCAATCAGCCCCAGCATTTT.

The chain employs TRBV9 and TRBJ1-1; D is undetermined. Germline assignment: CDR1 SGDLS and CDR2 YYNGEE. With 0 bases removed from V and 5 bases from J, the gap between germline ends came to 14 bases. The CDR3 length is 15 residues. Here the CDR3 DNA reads TGTGCCAGCAGCGTAGAAGTCGTGGGAAAGACTGAAGCTTTCTTT. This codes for CASSVEVVGKTEAFF.

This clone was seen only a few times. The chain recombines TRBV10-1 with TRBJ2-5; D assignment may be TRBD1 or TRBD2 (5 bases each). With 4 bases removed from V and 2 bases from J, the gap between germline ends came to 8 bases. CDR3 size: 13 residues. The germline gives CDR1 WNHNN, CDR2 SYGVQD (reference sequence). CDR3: CASSAGQQETQYF. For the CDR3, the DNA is TGCGCCAGCAGTGCGGGGCAGCAAGAGACCCAGTACTTC.

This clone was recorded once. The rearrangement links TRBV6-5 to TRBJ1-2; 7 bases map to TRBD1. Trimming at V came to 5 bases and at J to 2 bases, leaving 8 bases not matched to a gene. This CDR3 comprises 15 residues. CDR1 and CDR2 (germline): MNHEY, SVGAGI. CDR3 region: CASSQQGTINYGYTF. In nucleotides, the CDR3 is TGTGCCAGCAGTCAACAGGGGACTATAAACTATGGCTACACCTTC.

CDR3 sequence (DNA): TGTGCCAGCAGCTTAGGATGGGGTGTAAATGGCTACACCTTC. This encodes CASSLGWGVNGYTF. The chain couples TRBV7-2 to TRBJ1-2; D ambiguous. The germline V gene has CDR1 SGHTA and CDR2 FQGNSA. V dropped 1 base and J dropped 6 bases, with 12 bases sitting between them. The CDR3 spans 14 residues. Full variable domain (remainder filled in from reference TRBV7-2 and TRBJ1-2): GAGVSQSPSNKVTEKGKDVELRCDPISGHTALYWYRQSLGQGLEFLIYFQGNSAPDKSGLPSDRFSAERTGGSVSTLTIQRTQQEDSAVYLCASSLGWGVNGYTFGSGTRLTVV.

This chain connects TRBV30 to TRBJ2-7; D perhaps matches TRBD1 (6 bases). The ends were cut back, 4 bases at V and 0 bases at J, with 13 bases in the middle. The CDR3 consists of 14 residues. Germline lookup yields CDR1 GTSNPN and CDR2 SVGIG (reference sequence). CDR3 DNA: TGTGCCTGGACCTCAAGGGACAACTCCTACGAGCAGTACTTC. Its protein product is CAWTSRDNSYEQYF.

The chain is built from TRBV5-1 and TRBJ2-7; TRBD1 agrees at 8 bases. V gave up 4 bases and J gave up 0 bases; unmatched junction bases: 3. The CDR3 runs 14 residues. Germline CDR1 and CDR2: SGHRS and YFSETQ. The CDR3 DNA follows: TGCGCCAGCAGCACCCAGGGGGCCTCCTACGAGCAGTACTTC. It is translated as CASSTQGASYEQYF.

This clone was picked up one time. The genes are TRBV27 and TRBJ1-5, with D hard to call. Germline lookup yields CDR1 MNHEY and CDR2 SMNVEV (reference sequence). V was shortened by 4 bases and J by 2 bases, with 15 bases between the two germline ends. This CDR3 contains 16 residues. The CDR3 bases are TGTGCCAGCAGTTCCTACGACGGAGGCCGCAATCAGCCCCAGCATTTT. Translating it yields CASSSYDGGRNQPQHF.

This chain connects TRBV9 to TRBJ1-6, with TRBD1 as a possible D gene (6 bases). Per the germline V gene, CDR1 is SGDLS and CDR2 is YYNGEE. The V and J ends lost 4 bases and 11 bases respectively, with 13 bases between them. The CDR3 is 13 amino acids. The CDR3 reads CASSTETGAPLHF. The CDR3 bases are TGTGCCAGCAGCACAGAGACAGGCGCACCCCTCCACTTT.

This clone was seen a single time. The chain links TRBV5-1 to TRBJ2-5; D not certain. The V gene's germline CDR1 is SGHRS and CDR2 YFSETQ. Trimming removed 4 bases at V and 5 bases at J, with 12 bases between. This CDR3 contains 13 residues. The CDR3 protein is CASSHGVLETQYF. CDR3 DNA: TGCGCCAGCAGCCATGGGGTGTTGGAGACCCAGTACTTC. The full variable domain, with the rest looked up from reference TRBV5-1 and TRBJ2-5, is KAGVTQTPRYLIKTRGQQVTLSCSPISGHRSVSWYQQTPGQGLQFLFEYFSETQRNKGNFPGRFSGRQFSNSRSEMNVSTLELGDSALYLCASSHGVLETQYFGPGTRLLVL.

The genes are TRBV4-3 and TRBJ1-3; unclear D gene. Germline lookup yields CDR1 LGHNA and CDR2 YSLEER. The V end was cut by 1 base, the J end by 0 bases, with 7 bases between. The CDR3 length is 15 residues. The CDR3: CASSQAAYSGNTIYF. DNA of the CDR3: TGCGCCAGCAGCCAAGCAGCCTACTCTGGAAACACCATATATTTT.

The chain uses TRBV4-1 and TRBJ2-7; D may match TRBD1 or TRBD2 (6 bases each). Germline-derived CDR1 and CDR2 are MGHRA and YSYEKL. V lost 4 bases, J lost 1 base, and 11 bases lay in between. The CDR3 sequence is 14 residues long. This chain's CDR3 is CASSLGGGSYEQYF. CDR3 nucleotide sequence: TGCGCCAGCAGCCTCGGAGGGGGGTCCTACGAGCAGTACTTC.

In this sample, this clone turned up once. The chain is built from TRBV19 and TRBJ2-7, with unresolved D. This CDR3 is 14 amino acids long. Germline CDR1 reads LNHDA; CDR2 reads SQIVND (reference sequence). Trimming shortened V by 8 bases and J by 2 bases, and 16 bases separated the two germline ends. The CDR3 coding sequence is TGTGCCAGTTCCCTGACAAAAAACCCCTACGAGCAGTACTTC. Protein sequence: CASSLTKNPYEQYF.

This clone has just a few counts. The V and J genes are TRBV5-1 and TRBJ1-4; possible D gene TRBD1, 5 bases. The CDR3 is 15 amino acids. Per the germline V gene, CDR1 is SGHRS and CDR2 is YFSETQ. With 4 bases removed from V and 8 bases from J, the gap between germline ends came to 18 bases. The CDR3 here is CASSLEGRDEEKLFF. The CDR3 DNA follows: TGCGCCAGCAGCCTAGAAGGCAGGGATGAAGAAAAACTGTTTTTT.

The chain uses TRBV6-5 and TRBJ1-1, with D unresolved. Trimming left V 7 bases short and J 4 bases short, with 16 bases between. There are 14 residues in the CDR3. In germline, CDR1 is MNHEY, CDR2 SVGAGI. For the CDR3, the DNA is TGTGCCAGCAAAAAACTAAGGAGCGGCACTGAAGCTTTCTTT. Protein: CASKKLRSGTEAFF.

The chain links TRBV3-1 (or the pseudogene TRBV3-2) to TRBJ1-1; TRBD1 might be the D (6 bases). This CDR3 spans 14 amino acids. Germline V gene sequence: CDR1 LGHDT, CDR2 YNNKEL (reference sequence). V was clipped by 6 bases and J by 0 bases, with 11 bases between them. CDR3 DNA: TGTGCCAGCAGTCGGGGACACCTGAACACTGAAGCTTTCTTT. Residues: CASSRGHLNTEAFF.

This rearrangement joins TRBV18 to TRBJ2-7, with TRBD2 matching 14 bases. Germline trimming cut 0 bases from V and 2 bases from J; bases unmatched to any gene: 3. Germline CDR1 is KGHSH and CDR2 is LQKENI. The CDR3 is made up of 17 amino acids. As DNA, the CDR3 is TGTGCCAGCTCACCACCCGGGACTAGCGGGGGAACCTACGAGCAGTACTTC. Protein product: CASSPPGTSGGTYEQYF.

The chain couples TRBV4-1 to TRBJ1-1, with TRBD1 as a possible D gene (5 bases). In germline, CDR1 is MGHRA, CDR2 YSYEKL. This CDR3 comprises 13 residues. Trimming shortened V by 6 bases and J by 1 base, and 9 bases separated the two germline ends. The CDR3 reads CASRGQGNTEAFF. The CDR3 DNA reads TGCGCCAGCAGGGGCCAGGGGAACACTGAAGCTTTCTTT.

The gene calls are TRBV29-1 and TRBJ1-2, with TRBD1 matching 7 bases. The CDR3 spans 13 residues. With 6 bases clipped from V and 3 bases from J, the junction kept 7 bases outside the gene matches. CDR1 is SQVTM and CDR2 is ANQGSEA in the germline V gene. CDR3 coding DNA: TGCAGCGTCGCCCCAGGGACAGACTATGGCTACACCTTC. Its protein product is CSVAPGTDYGYTF.

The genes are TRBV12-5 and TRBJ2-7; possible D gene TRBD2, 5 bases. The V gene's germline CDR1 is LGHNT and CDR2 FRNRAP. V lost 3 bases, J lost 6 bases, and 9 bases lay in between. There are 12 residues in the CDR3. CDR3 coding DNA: TGTGCTAGTGGTTTCGGCGGAGGCGAGCAGTACTTC. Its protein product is CASGFGGGEQYF.

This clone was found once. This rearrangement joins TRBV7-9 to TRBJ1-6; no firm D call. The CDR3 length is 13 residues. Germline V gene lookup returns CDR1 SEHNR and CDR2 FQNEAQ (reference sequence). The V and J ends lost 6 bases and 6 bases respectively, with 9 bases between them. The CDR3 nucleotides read TGTGCCAGCAGAGTCGGAACTAATTCACCCCTCCACTTT. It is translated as CASRVGTNSPLHF.